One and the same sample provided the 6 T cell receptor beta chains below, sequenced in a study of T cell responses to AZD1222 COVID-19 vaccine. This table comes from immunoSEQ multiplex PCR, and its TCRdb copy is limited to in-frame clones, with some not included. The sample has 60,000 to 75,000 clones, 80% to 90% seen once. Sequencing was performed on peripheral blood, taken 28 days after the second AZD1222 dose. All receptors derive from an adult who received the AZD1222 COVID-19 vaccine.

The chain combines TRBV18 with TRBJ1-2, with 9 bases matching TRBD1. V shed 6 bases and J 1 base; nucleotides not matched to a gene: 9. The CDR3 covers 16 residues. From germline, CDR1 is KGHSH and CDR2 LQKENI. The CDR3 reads CASSWRQGDHNYGYTF. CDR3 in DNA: TGTGCCAGCTCCTGGAGACAGGGGGACCATAACTATGGCTACACCTTC. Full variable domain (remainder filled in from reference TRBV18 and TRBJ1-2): NAGVMQNPRHLVRRRGQEARLRCSPMKGHSHVYWYRQLPEEGLKFMVYLQKENIIDESGMPKERFSAEFPKEGPSILRIQQVVRGDSAAYFCASSWRQGDHNYGYTFGSGTRLTVV.

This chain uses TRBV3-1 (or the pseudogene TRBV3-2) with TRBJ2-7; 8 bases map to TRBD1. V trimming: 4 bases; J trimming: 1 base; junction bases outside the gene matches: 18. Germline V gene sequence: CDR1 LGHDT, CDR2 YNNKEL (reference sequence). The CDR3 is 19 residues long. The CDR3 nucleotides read TGTGCCAGCAGCCTCCACCGGGACAGGTGGGCCGCAAGGTCCTACGAGCAGTACTTC. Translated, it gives CASSLHRDRWAARSYEQYF.

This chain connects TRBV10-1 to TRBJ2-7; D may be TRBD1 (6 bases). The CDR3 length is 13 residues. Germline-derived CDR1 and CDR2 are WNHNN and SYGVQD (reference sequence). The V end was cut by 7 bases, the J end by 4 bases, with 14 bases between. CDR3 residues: CASNPGQGYEQYF. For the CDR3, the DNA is TGCGCCAGCAACCCCGGGCAGGGGTACGAGCAGTACTTC.

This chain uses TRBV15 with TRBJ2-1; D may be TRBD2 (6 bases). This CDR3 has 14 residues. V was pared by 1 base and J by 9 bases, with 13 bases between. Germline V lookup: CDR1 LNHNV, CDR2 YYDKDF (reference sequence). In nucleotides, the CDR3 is TGTGCCACCAGCAGAGGGGCGGGGCCGGGTGAGCAGTTCTTC. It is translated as CATSRGAGPGEQFF.

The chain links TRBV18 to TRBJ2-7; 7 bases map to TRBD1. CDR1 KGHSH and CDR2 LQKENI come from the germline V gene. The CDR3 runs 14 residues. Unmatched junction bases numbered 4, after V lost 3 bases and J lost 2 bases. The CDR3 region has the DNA TGTGCCAGCTCACCCCGGGACAGAGCCTACGAGCAGTACTTC. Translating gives CASSPRDRAYEQYF.

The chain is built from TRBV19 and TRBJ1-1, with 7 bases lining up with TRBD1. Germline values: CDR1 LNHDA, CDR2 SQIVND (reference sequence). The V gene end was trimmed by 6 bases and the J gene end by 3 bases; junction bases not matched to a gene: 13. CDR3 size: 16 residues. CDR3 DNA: TGTGCCAGTAGCCCCCTCGAAGGGGGCGCTTACACTGAAGCTTTCTTT. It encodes CASSPLEGGAYTEAFF.